The rows below give T cell receptor beta chains drawn from one sample of a study of control samples from healthy donors and cancer patients. The data were produced by immunoSEQ multiplex PCR, yet TCRdb's version contains in-frame clones alone and is incomplete. The table records 150,000 to 200,000 clones, roughly 94% of them present only once. Material: PBMCs. These TCRs come from a man in his 60s with colorectal cancer. The CDR3 runs from the conserved cysteine through the conserved F or W. D genes are given only for firm matches. Clone size, where shown, is once, few, many, or a class for clones that have expanded.

j_call v_call d_call clone_size cdr3_aa cdr3_nt
TRBJ1-1 TRBV6-2/TRBV6-3 TRBD1 NA CASSDRGHVTEAFF TGTGCCAGCAGTGACAGGGGGCATGTCACTGAAGCTTTCTTT
TRBJ2-3 TRBV24-1 TRBD1 NA CATSDPRQGADTQYF TGTGCCACCAGTGATCCCCGACAGGGAGCAGATACGCAGTATTTT
TRBJ2-3 TRBV6-1 TRBD2 NA CASSEGLAQGPDTQYF TGTGCCAGCAGTGAAGGACTAGCTCAAGGCCCAGATACGCAGTATTTT
TRBJ2-5 TRBV10-1 NA NA CASSEGVRAQYF TGCGCCAGCAGTGAGGGTGTTCGCGCCCAGTACTTC
TRBJ1-1 TRBV18 NA NA CASSQGSAEAFF TGTGCCAGCTCACAGGGGTCGGCTGAAGCTTTCTTT
TRBJ1-2 TRBV20-1 NA NA CSASTDAGYTF TGCAGTGCTAGTACGGACGCTGGCTACACCTTC
TRBJ2-7 TRBV10-3 TRBD1 NA CAISSQDRGTYEQYF TGTGCCATCAGTTCGCAGGACAGGGGGACCTACGAGCAGTACTTC
TRBJ1-4 TRBV4-2 NA NA CASSPTTIVGGKLFF TGTGCCAGCAGCCCTACCACTATCGTAGGAGGAAAACTGTTTTTT
TRBJ2-2 TRBV24-1 TRBD1 once CATSDPRTGDPTGELFF TGTGCCACCAGTGATCCCCGGACAGGGGATCCCACCGGGGAGCTGTTTTTT
TRBJ2-5 TRBV6-5 NA NA CASSYFRPGERETQYF TGTGCCAGCAGTTACTTTCGTCCTGGGGAGAGGGAGACCCAGTACTTC
TRBJ2-5 TRBV6-5 TRBD1 once CASRVTGKQETQYF TGTGCCAGCAGGGTGACAGGGAAGCAAGAGACCCAGTACTTC
TRBJ2-5 TRBV3-1/TRBV3-2 TRBD2 NA CASRQAGGRQETQYF TGTGCCAGCAGACAAGCGGGGGGGAGACAAGAGACCCAGTACTTC
TRBJ1-2 TRBV4-1 NA NA CASSQGLNYGYTF TGCGCCAGCAGCCAGGGACTTAACTATGGCTACACCTTC
TRBJ1-1 TRBV18 NA NA CASLPGVMNTEAFF TGTGCCAGCCTCCCCGGGGTCATGAACACTGAAGCTTTCTTT
TRBJ2-5 TRBV27 NA NA CASSPLAKQETQYF TGTGCCAGCAGTCCCCTAGCGAAGCAAGAGACCCAGTACTTC
TRBJ1-6 TRBV28 NA NA CASQSGQRSPLHF TGTGCCAGCCAATCGGGGCAGAGGTCACCCCTCCACTTT
TRBJ1-1 TRBV5-8 NA NA CASSLRQGMNTEAFF TGTGCCAGCAGCTTGAGGCAAGGGATGAACACTGAAGCTTTCTTT
TRBJ2-3 TRBV6-5 NA NA CASRPRGGAADTQYF TGTGCCAGCAGGCCCAGGGGGGGGGCAGCAGATACGCAGTATTTT
TRBJ2-7 TRBV3-1/TRBV3-2 NA NA CASSPTRISYEQYF TGTGCCAGCAGCCCCACCAGGATTTCCTACGAGCAGTACTTC
TRBJ2-7 TRBV28 NA NA CASSSPFRGYEQYF TGTGCCAGCAGTAGTCCCTTCAGGGGCTACGAGCAGTACTTC
TRBJ1-5 TRBV5-4 NA NA CASSLNPNSNQPQHF TGTGCCAGCAGCTTGAACCCAAACAGCAATCAGCCCCAGCATTTT
TRBJ1-5 TRBV18 TRBD1 few CASSPTGVGSNQPQHF TGTGCCAGCTCACCGACAGGGGTGGGGAGCAATCAGCCCCAGCATTTT
TRBJ2-7 TRBV14 NA NA CASSLFDFPYEQYF TGTGCCAGCAGTCTCTTCGACTTCCCCTACGAGCAGTACTTC
TRBJ2-7 TRBV2 TRBD2 NA CATHSQGSGAAYEQYF TGTGCCACCCACAGTCAGGGTAGCGGGGCCGCCTACGAGCAGTACTTC
TRBJ2-7 TRBV14 TRBD2 NA CASSPGGEQYF TGTGCCAGCAGCCCGGGGGGGGAGCAGTACTTC
TRBJ1-1 TRBV6-2/TRBV6-3 TRBD1 NA CASSFQGVNTEAFF TGTGCCAGCAGTTTCCAGGGGGTAAACACTGAAGCTTTCTTT
TRBJ2-5 TRBV5-1 NA NA CASSLAGPDSTQYF TGCGCCAGCAGCTTGGCAGGTCCAGATTCGACCCAGTACTTC
TRBJ2-1 TRBV19 TRBD2 NA CASSRIRGGGSMDEQFF TGTGCCAGTAGTCGAATTCGGGGCGGGGGGTCGATGGATGAGCAGTTCTTC
TRBJ1-1 TRBV19 NA NA CASSRAVNTEAFF TGTGCCAGTAGTCGGGCGGTGAACACTGAAGCTTTCTTT
TRBJ2-6 TRBV24-1 TRBD1 NA CATSDAPGQFSGANVLTF TGTGCCACCAGTGATGCTCCGGGACAGTTTTCTGGGGCCAACGTCCTGACTTTC
TRBJ1-3 TRBV18 TRBD1 NA CASSPPGRTGTGNTIYF TGTGCCAGCTCACCACCCGGCCGGACAGGGACTGGAAACACCATATATTTT
TRBJ1-2 TRBV4-1 NA NA CASSQDTRQPGYGYTF TGCGCCAGCAGCCAAGATACGCGGCAGCCTGGCTATGGCTACACCTTC
TRBJ1-5 TRBV7-9 NA NA CASSPTGQISNQPQHF TGTGCCAGCAGCCCTACGGGACAAATTAGCAATCAGCCCCAGCATTTT
TRBJ1-5 TRBV7-2 TRBD1 once CASSLQGAGQPQHF TGTGCCAGCAGCTTACAGGGGGCTGGACAGCCCCAGCATTTT
TRBJ2-2 TRBV7-8 NA NA CASSPSRVSTGELFF TGTGCCAGCAGCCCCTCGAGAGTGAGCACCGGGGAGCTGTTTTTT
TRBJ1-1 TRBV7-9 NA few CASSTEGTEAFF TGTGCCAGCAGCACTGAGGGGACTGAAGCTTTCTTT
TRBJ2-7 TRBV4-1 NA NA CASSPERGGHFFYEQYF TGCGCCAGCAGCCCGGAGAGGGGGGGCCACTTTTTCTACGAGCAGTACTTC
TRBJ2-5 TRBV6-6 TRBD2 NA CASSYWGSGGQETQYF TGTGCCAGCAGTTACTGGGGTAGCGGGGGACAAGAGACCCAGTACTTC
TRBJ1-1 TRBV6-2/TRBV6-3 NA NA CASNPGRLNTEAFF TGTGCCAGCAACCCGGGACGGTTGAACACTGAAGCTTTCTTT
TRBJ2-2 TRBV19 TRBD2 NA CASSTASGGYTGELFF TGTGCCAGTAGTACTGCTAGCGGGGGTTACACCGGGGAGCTGTTTTTT
TRBJ2-6 TRBV4-3 NA NA CASSQDNWSGANVLTF TGCGCCAGCAGCCAAGATAACTGGTCTGGGGCCAACGTCCTGACTTTC
TRBJ2-3 TRBV6-1 TRBD2 NA CASSGRPGLAGGQGTQYF TGTGCCAGCAGTGGGCGCCCGGGACTAGCGGGGGGGCAGGGTACGCAGTATTTT
TRBJ1-2 TRBV10-3 NA NA CATDSGTGRNYGYTF TGTGCCACAGATTCCGGGACGGGAAGGAACTATGGCTACACCTTC
TRBJ2-3 TRBV4-1 TRBD2 NA CASSQDWTSGASTDTQYF TGCGCCAGCAGCCAAGATTGGACTAGCGGGGCGAGCACAGATACGCAGTATTTT
TRBJ1-1 TRBV6-5 TRBD1 NA CASSYPGQGYTEAFF TGTGCCAGCAGTTACCCCGGACAGGGTTACACTGAAGCTTTCTTT
TRBJ1-5 TRBV27 TRBD1 NA CASSLWTGDQPQHF TGTGCCAGCAGTTTATGGACAGGCGATCAGCCCCAGCATTTT
TRBJ1-5 TRBV4-3 NA once CASSQEWGLNQPQHF TGCGCCAGCAGCCAAGAGTGGGGACTCAATCAGCCCCAGCATTTT
TRBJ2-1 TRBV9 TRBD1 NA CASSVVPSEGGSDNEQFF TGTGCCAGCAGCGTAGTTCCATCTGAAGGGGGCAGTGACAATGAGCAGTTCTTC
TRBJ2-1 TRBV19 NA NA CASSIMSNEQFF TGTGCCAGTAGTATAATGAGCAATGAGCAGTTCTTC
TRBJ2-1 TRBV11-3 NA once CASSLSKGVSYNEQFF TGTGCCAGCAGCCTTTCCAAGGGGGTATCCTACAATGAGCAGTTCTTC
TRBJ2-1 TRBV30 NA few CARTEYNEQFF TGTGCCCGGACAGAGTACAATGAGCAGTTCTTC
TRBJ2-1 TRBV6-4 TRBD1 NA CASSDSETGGKQFF TGTGCCAGCAGTGACTCCGAGACAGGGGGGAAACAGTTCTTC
TRBJ1-4 TRBV24-1 TRBD1 NA CATSTGTDTTNEKLFF TGTGCCACCAGTACCGGGACAGACACAACTAATGAAAAACTGTTTTTT
TRBJ2-3 TRBV3-1/TRBV3-2 TRBD2 once CASSLLRGTRSTDTQYF TGTGCCAGCAGCCTCCTTAGGGGGACTAGAAGTACAGATACGCAGTATTTT
TRBJ2-5 TRBV11-2 NA NA CASSLRETQYF TGTGCCAGCAGCTTAAGGGAGACCCAGTACTTC
TRBJ2-2 TRBV30 NA NA CAWSMGADTGELFF TGTGCCTGGAGTATGGGGGCGGACACCGGGGAGCTGTTTTTT